This T cell receptor beta chain stems from a study of Ad26.COV2.S vaccination and SARS-CoV-2 variants. Profiled with immunoSEQ multiplex PCR; TCRdb holds only in-frame clones, not every one. The data contain about 350,000 clones, around 90% of them seen just once; the ten biggest clones take up roughly 6%. The CDR3 contains 17 residues. V was clipped by 3 bases and J by 1 base; unmatched bases: 7. Germline V CDR1 and CDR2: SGHAT, FQNNGV. Noted treatment: roughly 19 received Ad26.COV2.S at low or high dose, single or two shots; roughly five received placebo; per-sample allocation not given. Sample collection was performed on day 63 after the first vaccine or placebo injection.

This chain connects TRBV11-2 to TRBJ2-2; 8 bases line up with TRBD2. The sequenced sample was peripheral blood, obtained in a trial of Ad26.COV2.S vaccine versus placebo. This receptor was obtained from a person aged 18-60 years who received the Ad26.COV2.S COVID-19 vaccine or a placebo. This chain's CDR3 is CASSFHLAGGNTGELFF. In DNA, the CDR3 is TGTGCCAGCAGCTTCCACTTGGCGGGAGGGAACACCGGGGAGCTGTTTTTT.